This T cell receptor beta chain originates from a study of beta chain features in type 1 diabetes. As every portion of the isolated RNA was reverse transcribed, the sequencing read expressed TCRB transcripts. The average output of naive, central memory and regulatory T cell samples was several million reads. Only in-frame clones appear in the TCRdb table, and some are missing; sequencing was by immunoSEQ multiplex PCR. The table shows over 700,000 clones, with 15% to 20% occurring only once. Findings and caveats of the study: Healthy donors had naive, central memory and Treg TCRB repertoires that appeared less similar than those seen among patients.

Post-sort purity exceeded 98% for all sorted populations. This clone was seen a few times. Its specificity is not known. The CDR3 covers 13 residues. The germline gives CDR1 LGHNA, CDR2 YSLEER. Trimming shortened V by 0 bases and J by 5 bases, and 5 bases separated the two germline ends. V usage is TRBV4-3 and J usage is TRBJ2-1; no firm D call. Sequenced: naive CD4+ T cells from blood. The origin of this receptor is a woman younger than 35 in good health. CDR3 residues: CASSQDDNNEQFF. CDR3 DNA: TGCGCCAGCAGCCAAGATGATAACAATGAGCAGTTCTTC.